This T cell receptor (beta chain) was recovered during a study of sequential checkpoint blockade in melanoma. Across the whole study: Randomization was 1:1 between first-line nivolumab→ipilimumab and ipilimumab→nivolumab. Each arm's sequence ended with maintenance nivolumab.

Germline V gene data show CDR1 as SQVTM and CDR2 as ANQGSEA. V lost 7 bases and J lost 7, with 19 bases in between. The CDR3 is 13 residues long. Clones were sequenced by immunoSEQ multiplex PCR, and TCRdb holds only the in-frame ones, with some missing. The sample consists of tens of thousands of clones, roughly 90% of them appearing once. Specified treatment: randomized to nivolumab then ipilimumab (arm A) or the reverse (arm B). Live CD3+CD8+ CD19− CD56− cells were sorted from PBMCs. The chain carries TRBV29-1 and TRBJ1-1, with a possible D match to TRBD1 (6 bases). The sequence derives from a human donor with melanoma. The sequencing here drew on CD8+ T cells sorted from blood (inferred from file names), taken from a patient given nivolumab and ipilimumab in sequence. CDR3 residues: CSAGGGRADEAFF. CDR3 nucleotides: TGCAGCGCGGGGGGCGGGAGGGCAGATGAAGCTTTCTTT.